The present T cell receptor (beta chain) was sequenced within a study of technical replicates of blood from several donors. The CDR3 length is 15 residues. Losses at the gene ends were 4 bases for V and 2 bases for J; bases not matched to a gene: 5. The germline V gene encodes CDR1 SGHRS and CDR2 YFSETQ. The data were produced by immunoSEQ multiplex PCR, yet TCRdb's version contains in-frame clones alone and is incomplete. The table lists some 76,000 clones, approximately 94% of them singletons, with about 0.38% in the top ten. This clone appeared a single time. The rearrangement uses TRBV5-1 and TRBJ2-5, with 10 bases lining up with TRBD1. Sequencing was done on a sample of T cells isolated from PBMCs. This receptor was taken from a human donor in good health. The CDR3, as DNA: TGCGCCAGCAGCAGGGGACAGGGGAATCAAGAGACCCAGTACTTC. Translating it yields CASSRGQGNQETQYF.